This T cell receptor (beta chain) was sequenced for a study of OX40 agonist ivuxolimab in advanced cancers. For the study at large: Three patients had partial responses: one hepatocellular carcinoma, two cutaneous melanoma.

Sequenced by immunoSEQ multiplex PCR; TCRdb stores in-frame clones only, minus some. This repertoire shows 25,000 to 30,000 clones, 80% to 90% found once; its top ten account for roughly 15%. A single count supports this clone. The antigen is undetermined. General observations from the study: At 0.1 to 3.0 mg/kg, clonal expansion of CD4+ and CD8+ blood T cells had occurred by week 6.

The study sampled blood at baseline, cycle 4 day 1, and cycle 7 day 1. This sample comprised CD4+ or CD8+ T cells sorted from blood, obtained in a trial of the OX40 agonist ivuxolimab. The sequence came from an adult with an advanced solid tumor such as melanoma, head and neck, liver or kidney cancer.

The CDR3 spells CASSSDFYEQYF. DNA of the CDR3: TGTGCCAGCAGCTCGGATTTTTACGAGCAGTACTTC. The V and J genes are TRBV7-6 and TRBJ2-7; D remains ambiguous. CDR1 and CDR2 (germline): SGHVS, FNYEAQ. The V and J ends lost 4 bases and 4 bases respectively, with 8 bases between them. The CDR3 loop spans 12 amino acids.